A single T cell receptor (beta chain) is shown here with its context. The method was immunoSEQ multiplex PCR; TCRdb's version includes in-frame clones alone and lacks a portion of them. The sample carries approximately 300,000 clones, about 89% recorded once. Germline V gives CDR1 LGHNT, CDR2 FRNRAP. This CDR3 is built from 13 residues. V was trimmed by 2 bases and J by 3 bases, leaving 7 bases between them. This sample is drawn from a study of blood T cell repertoires in COVID-19. This receptor was taken from a woman younger than 35 who had recovered from COVID-19. The chain carries TRBV12-5 and TRBJ2-5; the D gene is possibly TRBD1 (5 bases). The specimen was PBMCs or T cells enriched from blood (not recorded which). This chain's CDR3 is CASGLSREETQYF. For the CDR3, the DNA is TGTGCTAGTGGTTTGTCCAGGGAAGAGACCCAGTACTTC.